These T cell receptor beta chains were read from a single sample in a study of T-cell reconstitution after alpha-beta-depleted transplantation in children. MiXCR, applied by TCRdb to the PCR reads, yields one record per CDR3 protein. The table lists 150,000 to 200,000 distinct CDR3 sequences, more than 9.5% of them singletons. The source material was PBMCs, sampled before TCRalphabeta/CD19-depleted stem cell transplant. These receptors were obtained from a boy aged 2 to 9 with acute myeloid leukemia, due to receive a stem cell transplant. Each CDR3 is given with its conserved first and last residue. D genes are given only for firm matches. Clone size, where shown, is once, few, many, or a class for clones that have expanded.

NA	TRBV9	many	TRBJ1-4	TGTGCCAGCAGCGAGGGTACAACTAATGAAAAACTGTTTTTT	CASSEGTTNEKLFF
NA	TRBV5-1	many	TRBJ1-4	TGCGCCAGCAGCAGGGATTCTGAAAAACTGTTTTTT	CASSRDSEKLFF
TRBD1	TRBV5-1	many	TRBJ1-4	TGCGCCAGCAGCTTGGAGGGGGCGTTTAATGAAAAACTGTTTTTT	CASSLEGAFNEKLFF
NA	TRBV7-9	many	TRBJ1-2	TGTGCCAGCAACCCTTTGGGACCGGATTATGGCTACACCTTC	CASNPLGPDYGYTF
TRBD1	TRBV20-1	many	TRBJ2-1	TGCAGTGCTAGAGCCTGGACAGGGGACTACAATGAGCAGTTCTTC	CSARAWTGDYNEQFF
NA	TRBV6-1	many	TRBJ2-5	TGTGCCAGCAGAGACCAGGGGACTAAAGAGACCCAGTACTTC	CASRDQGTKETQYF
TRBD1	TRBV12-3/TRBV12-4	many	TRBJ1-1	TGTGCCAGCAGTTTCAGGGGGATTCTGAACACTGAAGCTTTCTTT	CASSFRGILNTEAFF
TRBD2	TRBV5-1	many	TRBJ2-1	TGCGCCAGCAGCCAGGTACCTAGCGGCTCCTACAATGAGCAGTTCTTC	CASSQVPSGSYNEQFF
NA	TRBV6-5	many	TRBJ1-2	TGTGCCAGCAGTTACGGGGGGGGTGACTATGGCTACACCTTC	CASSYGGGDYGYTF
NA	TRBV12-3/TRBV12-4	many	TRBJ1-2	TGTGCCAGCAGTTTAGACCCAGGGGAGAACTATGGCTACACCTTC	CASSLDPGENYGYTF
NA	TRBV6-2/TRBV6-3	many	TRBJ1-5	TGTGCCAGCAGCCTAGACAGAAAAACCGCTAGCAATCAGCCCCAGCATTTT	CASSLDRKTASNQPQHF
NA	TRBV28	many	TRBJ2-3	TGTGCCAGCAGTTTGCCCAGTCTCCACACAGATACGCAGTATTTT	CASSLPSLHTDTQYF
NA	TRBV20-1	many	TRBJ2-1	TGCAGTGCCTCGCCGGTGATAGGGCCAGGGGAGCAGTTCTTC	CSASPVIGPGEQFF
NA	TRBV11-2	many	TRBJ1-5	TGTGCCAGCAGCTTGGGGGCAAGGAATCAGCCCCAGCATTTT	CASSLGARNQPQHF
NA	TRBV4-1	many	TRBJ2-5	TGCGCCAGCAGCCATCTGGGCGTTCAAGAGACCCAGTACTTC	CASSHLGVQETQYF
NA	TRBV5-5	many	TRBJ1-3	TGTGCCAGCAGCTACAGGGTTTCGGCTGGAAACACCATATATTTT	CASSYRVSAGNTIYF
NA	TRBV4-1	many	TRBJ1-1	TGCGCCAGCAGCGATTGGGGGATGGTCACTGAAGCTTTCTTT	CASSDWGMVTEAFF
NA	TRBV20-1	many	TRBJ2-2	TGCAGTGCTAGAGATCCCGACAGGAACCAGAACACCGGGGAGCTGTTTTTT	CSARDPDRNQNTGELFF
TRBD1	TRBV2	many	TRBJ1-5	TGTGCCAGCAGCGCGTCCGGGACAGGGGGCACCTATAGCAATCAGCCCCAGCATTTT	CASSASGTGGTYSNQPQHF
TRBD1	TRBV4-2	NA	TRBJ1-2	TGTGCCAGCAGCCAAGTCCAGGACAGGGGCTATGGCTACACCTTC	CASSQVQDRGYGYTF
TRBD1	TRBV5-1	many	TRBJ1-2	TGCGCCAGCAGCGAGGGACAGCTACTTAACTATGGCTACACCTTC	CASSEGQLLNYGYTF
TRBD2	TRBV7-6	many	TRBJ2-7	TGTGCCAGCAGCTTAGATTCGGGAGGGCCCTACGAGCAGTACTTC	CASSLDSGGPYEQYF
NA	TRBV2	many	TRBJ2-3	TGTGCCAGCAGTGATATAACCCGCGATACGCAGTATTTT	CASSDITRDTQYF
TRBD1	TRBV15	many	TRBJ1-3	TGTGCCACCAGCGTCCAGGGGGATGGAAACACCATATATTTT	CATSVQGDGNTIYF